This T cell receptor beta chain derives from a study of shared clonotypes between healthy human individuals. Terminally differentiated effector memory CD45RA+ cells were excluded by CCR7 positive selection of CD45RO-negative cells. Method: immunoSEQ multiplex PCR; TCRdb's copy keeps in-frame clones and lacks some. This sample carries hundreds of thousands of clones, approximately 96% of them seen once, and the ten largest clones take approximately 0.11%. This CDR3 region has 14 residues. Trimming cost V 5 bases and J 2 bases; bases outside gene matches: 4. CDR1 is WNHNN, CDR2 SYGVQD, per germline (reference sequence).

The chain links TRBV10-1 to TRBJ1-2; TRBD1 agrees at 8 bases. Material: naive CD8+ T cells sorted from blood. The TCR sequence derives from a woman in her thirties in good health. CDR3 bases: TGCGCCAGCAGTAGAACAGGGGGAAACTATGGCTACACCTTC. Translating gives CASSRTGGNYGYTF.